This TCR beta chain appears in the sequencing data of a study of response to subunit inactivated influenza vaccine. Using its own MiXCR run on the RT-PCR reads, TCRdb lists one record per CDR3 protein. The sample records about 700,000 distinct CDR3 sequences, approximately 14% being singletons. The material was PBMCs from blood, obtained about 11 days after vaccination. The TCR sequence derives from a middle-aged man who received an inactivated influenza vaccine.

In nucleotides, the CDR3 is TGTGCCATCAGTGAGTCGTATGGAACTAGCGGGAGGTACGAGCAGTACTTC. This translates into CAISESYGTSGRYEQYF. The chain has TRBV10-3 and TRBJ2-7; 12 bases fit TRBD2. The germline V gene encodes CDR1 ENHRY and CDR2 SYGVKD. There are 17 residues in the CDR3. Trimming cost V 0 bases and J 4 bases; bases outside gene matches: 7.